What follows are 4 T cell receptor beta chains derived from one specimen sequenced in a study of T cell responses to AZD1222 COVID-19 vaccine. Using immunoSEQ multiplex PCR, the repertoire was profiled, and TCRdb retains in-frame clones only, with some absent. The sample has 120,000 or so clones, 75% to 95% seen once; the top ten hold just over 7%. The starting material was peripheral blood, obtained on day 0 of AZD1222 vaccination. The source is an adult in good health.

This chain connects TRBV18 to TRBJ2-7; tentatively, D is TRBD1 (6 bases). V lost 6 bases, J lost 3 bases, and 12 bases lay in between. CDR1 and CDR2 from the germline V gene are KGHSH and LQKENI. The CDR3 contains 13 residues. As DNA, the CDR3 is TGTGCCAGCTCCCGAGGACAGTTCTACGAGCAGTACTTC. It specifies CASSRGQFYEQYF.

V usage is TRBV5-1 and J usage is TRBJ2-7, with 8 nucleotides matching TRBD1. The CDR3 is made up of 15 amino acids. Germline V gene data show CDR1 as SGHRS and CDR2 as YFSETQ. V gave up 3 bases and J gave up 6 bases; unmatched junction bases: 11. The CDR3 protein is CASSYTGQGTGEQYF. The CDR3 nucleotides are TGCGCCAGCAGCTATACCGGACAGGGAACCGGCGAGCAGTACTTC.

This clone showed up just a few times. The rearrangement links TRBV7-2 to TRBJ2-1, with unresolved D. From germline, CDR1 is SGHTA and CDR2 FQGNSA. There are 15 residues in the CDR3. The V end lost 1 base, the J end lost 2 bases, and 9 bases lay between the germline ends. The CDR3 spells CASSLEALTYNEQFF. CDR3 nucleotide sequence: TGTGCCAGCAGCTTAGAAGCCCTTACCTACAATGAGCAGTTCTTC.

This clone was seen just once. CDR3 amino acids: CASGRETQYF. CDR3 DNA sequence: TGTGCCAGCGGAAGGGAGACCCAGTACTTC. This rearrangement joins TRBV28 to TRBJ2-5; D uncertain. Trimming cost V 8 bases and J 5 bases, with 6 bases left between them. CDR1 and CDR2 (germline): MDHEN, SYDVKM. CDR3 length: 10 amino acids.